This is a list of T cell receptor beta chains from one sample in a study of PD-L1 blockade in urothelial cancer. TCRdb's table, derived via immunoSEQ multiplex PCR, lists solely in-frame clones and lacks some. The sample has 130,000 or so clones, roughly 80% seen once. The starting material was PBMCs, obtained around atezolizumab (anti-PD-L1) treatment. These TCRs come from a man aged 45 to 65 with urothelial cancer. CDR3s include the opening cysteine and the closing phenylalanine or tryptophan. The D gene is left open where the match is weak. Not all rows give a size; the values are once, few, many and, for expanded clones, a class.

TGTGCCAGCAGCTTAGTGCTAGACTACGAGCAGTACTTC,CASSLVLDYEQYF,once,TRBV7-9,TRBJ2-7,NA
TGTGCCAGCAGCTCCCAACCGGGACAGGGCTTTGATGAAGCTTTCTTT,CASSSQPGQGFDEAFF,NA,TRBV7-3,TRBJ1-1,TRBD1
TGTGCCAGCTCACCGGTTATATCCGTTAGCGGAGTGGGGAATGAGCAGTTCTTC,CASSPVISVSGVGNEQFF,NA,TRBV18,TRBJ2-1,NA
TGTGCCAGCAGCCAAAGGACTAGCGGGAGAGTAGATACGCAGTATTTT,CASSQRTSGRVDTQYF,NA,TRBV4-2,TRBJ2-3,TRBD2
TGTGCCAGCAGCCCGGGGGGACTAGCGGATAACACCGGGGAGCTGTTTTTT,CASSPGGLADNTGELFF,NA,TRBV11-3,TRBJ2-2,TRBD2
TGCGCCAGCAGCGAGCCTGGGGCCAACGTCCTGACTTTC,CASSEPGANVLTF,NA,TRBV5-1,TRBJ2-6,NA
TGTGCCATCAGTGAGGGACAGGGGCACAATGAGCAGTTCTTC,CAISEGQGHNEQFF,NA,TRBV10-3,TRBJ2-1,TRBD1
TGCGCCAGCAGCAATAACCCTAGAGACATTCAGTACTTC,CASSNNPRDIQYF,NA,TRBV10-1,TRBJ2-4,NA
TGTGCCAGCAGTTCCGAGGATAACTATGGCTACACCTTC,CASSSEDNYGYTF,few,TRBV28,TRBJ1-2,NA
TGTGCCAGCAGCTTAGGCGGGAGCTCCTACAATGAGCAGTTCTTC,CASSLGGSSYNEQFF,NA,TRBV11-2,TRBJ2-1,TRBD2
TGCGCCAGCAGCCCTAGACTAGCGAGCACCGGGGAGCTGTTTTTT,CASSPRLASTGELFF,few,TRBV4-1,TRBJ2-2,TRBD2
TGTGCCAGTAGTACCTTGACAGGGAACAATGGCTACACCTTC,CASSTLTGNNGYTF,NA,TRBV19,TRBJ1-2,TRBD1
TGTGCCAGCAGTAGGGACATTTCGGAACGGAAGCAGTACTTC,CASSRDISERKQYF,NA,TRBV27,TRBJ2-7,NA
TGTGCCAGCAGTTTGAGCCGGTGGGACAGGGGTTTGACTAACTATGGCTACACCTTC,CASSLSRWDRGLTNYGYTF,NA,TRBV28,TRBJ1-2,TRBD1
TGTGCCAGCTCACCAAGGCGAGGAGACAATGAGCAGTTCTTC,CASSPRRGDNEQFF,NA,TRBV18,TRBJ2-1,NA
TGTGCCAGCAGTGGGGGACAGGTTTCCTACGAGCAGTACTTC,CASSGGQVSYEQYF,NA,TRBV2,TRBJ2-7,TRBD1
TGTGCCAGCAGCTCAGGACAGGGAGGGGAGACCCAGTACTTC,CASSSGQGGETQYF,few,TRBV11-3,TRBJ2-5,NA
TGTGCCAGCAGATGGGACAGCTCTGGCTACACCTTC,CASRWDSSGYTF,few,TRBV6-5,TRBJ1-2,TRBD1
TGTGCCAGCAGCTTAGGACTAGCGGGGGCGGAGACCCAGTACTTC,CASSLGLAGAETQYF,NA,TRBV7-2,TRBJ2-5,TRBD2
TGCGCCAGCAGCTGGCATACTAGCGGGTCTTACGAGCAGTACTTC,CASSWHTSGSYEQYF,NA,TRBV5-1,TRBJ2-7,TRBD2
TGTGCCAGCAGCTTAAGCGCGGGGCGGGCGGAGACCCAGTACTTC,CASSLSAGRAETQYF,NA,TRBV11-2,TRBJ2-5,NA
TGTGCCAGCAGCTACAGCGGGAACCAGCAGTTCTTC,CASSYSGNQQFF,NA,TRBV4-2,TRBJ2-1,TRBD2
TGTGCCAGTAGTACCCAGACAGGGGGCAAAGCAGATACGCAGTATTTT,CASSTQTGGKADTQYF,NA,TRBV19,TRBJ2-3,TRBD1
TGCGCCAGCAGCTTAGAACTAGCGGGAGGAACAGATACGCAGTATTTT,CASSLELAGGTDTQYF,NA,TRBV5-1,TRBJ2-3,TRBD2
TGTGCCAGCAGCCATAGGGACAGGAGGGGCTACGAGCAGTACTTC,CASSHRDRRGYEQYF,NA,TRBV6-5,TRBJ2-7,TRBD1
TGTGCCACCAGCAGAATAGGTTCCGAGACTACCCCTTCTGCGCAGTATTTT,CATSRIGSETTPSAQYF,NA,TRBV15,TRBJ2-3,NA
TGTGCCAGCAGTGACAGGGGAACCTATGGCTACACCTTC,CASSDRGTYGYTF,NA,TRBV6-1,TRBJ1-2,NA
TGTGCCACCAGCAGCGACACCAAGAACACTGAAGCTTTCTTT,CATSSDTKNTEAFF,NA,TRBV15,TRBJ1-1,NA
TGTGCCAGCAGTGAAGCTAGCGGAAACAATCAGCCCCAGCATTTT,CASSEASGNNQPQHF,NA,TRBV6-1,TRBJ1-5,NA